The 25 T cell receptor beta chains presented below share a single source sample, sequenced in a study of blood T cell repertoires in COVID-19. Using immunoSEQ multiplex PCR, the repertoire was profiled, and TCRdb retains in-frame clones only, with some absent. The repertoire consists of tens of thousands of clones, with 88% occurring once and the leading ten covering roughly 3.9%. The sequenced sample consisted of peripheral blood. Every receptor here comes from a man in his sixties or seventies with acute or convalescent COVID-19.

This clone was seen a few times. J is TRBJ1-5 and V is TRBV15, with D perhaps TRBD1 (5 bases). Trimming pared 0 bases from V and 0 bases from J, leaving 15 bases between. This CDR3 region has 18 residues. CDR1 and CDR2 from the germline V gene are LNHNV and YYDKDF (reference sequence). The CDR3 loop is CATSRDGSRGNSNQPQHF. The CDR3 coding sequence is TGTGCCACCAGCAGAGATGGCAGTAGGGGAAATAGCAATCAGCCCCAGCATTTT.

The rearrangement uses TRBV14 and TRBJ1-4, with 8 nucleotides matching TRBD1. The V and J ends lost 2 bases and 7 bases, in that order; junction bases with no gene match: 6. This CDR3 is 15 amino acids long. Germline V gives CDR1 SGHDN, CDR2 FVKESK. CDR3 region: CASSQWTGIREKLFF. DNA of the CDR3: TGTGCCAGCAGCCAATGGACAGGGATTCGTGAAAAACTGTTTTTT. The full variable domain, its missing parts supplied by reference TRBV14 and TRBJ1-4, is EAGVTQFPSHSVIEKGQTVTLRCDPISGHDNLYWYRRVMGKEIKFLLHFVKESKQDESGMPNNRFLAERTGGTYSTLKVQPAELEDSGVYFCASSQWTGIREKLFFGSGTQLSVL.

J is TRBJ2-3 and V is TRBV4-2; 12 bases map to TRBD2. After removal of 0 bases from V and 4 bases from J, the junction contained 14 bases not matched to a gene. The CDR3 has 20 amino acids. Germline V gene lookup returns CDR1 LGHNA and CDR2 YNFKEQ. The CDR3 is CASSQEGPSSGGAKSDTQYF. In DNA, the CDR3 is TGTGCCAGCAGCCAAGAAGGGCCTTCTAGCGGGGGGGCCAAGTCAGATACGCAGTATTTT.

The chain combines TRBV18 with TRBJ1-1, with a weak D call TRBD1 (6 bases). This CDR3 spans 15 amino acids. CDR1 is KGHSH and CDR2 is LQKENI in the germline V gene. V gave up 1 base and J gave up 3 bases, with 12 bases separating them. CDR3 DNA sequence: TGTGCCAGCTCACCACGATTACAGGGAGACACTGAAGCTTTCTTT. It encodes CASSPRLQGDTEAFF.

V gene TRBV20-1 combines with J gene TRBJ1-5; 7 bases are shared with TRBD1. J was trimmed by 3 bases and V by 3 bases; bases with no gene match: 11. Germline V gene lookup returns CDR1 DFQATT and CDR2 SNEGSKA (reference sequence). This CDR3 comprises 16 residues. CDR3 sequence: CSASGLDGQDNQPQHF. In DNA form, the CDR3 reads TGCAGTGCTAGTGGCCTGGATGGACAGGACAATCAGCCCCAGCATTTT.

The rearrangement joins TRBV4-1 to TRBJ1-3, with D tentatively TRBD1 (6 bases). The CDR3 totals 14 residues. V was shortened by 7 bases and J by 4 bases, with 14 bases between the two germline ends. Germline CDR1 MGHRA, CDR2 YSYEKL. CDR3 DNA: TGCGCCAGCATTCGATTGGGGGCGGGAAACACCATATATTTT. Protein product: CASIRLGAGNTIYF.

The rearrangement links TRBV19 to TRBJ1-2; 10 bases are a match to TRBD1. V shed 4 bases and J 1 base; nucleotides not matched to a gene: 3. The germline V gene has CDR1 LNHDA and CDR2 SQIVND (reference sequence). This CDR3 contains 15 residues. Written as DNA, the CDR3 is TGTGCCAGTAGTACCCGGACAGGGGGTAACTATGGCTACACCTTC. Encoded protein: CASSTRTGGNYGYTF. Full variable domain (missing parts from reference TRBV19 and TRBJ1-2): DGGITQSPKYLFRKEGQNVTLSCEQNLNHDAMYWYRQDPGQGLRLIYYSQIVNDFQKGDIAEGYSVSREKKESFPLTVTSAQKNPTAFYLCASSTRTGGNYGYTFGSGTRLTVV.

The chain has TRBV2 and TRBJ1-4; TRBD1 matches 7 bases. CDR3 length equals 15 residues. Trimming removed 8 bases from V and 1 base from J; junction bases left unmatched: 7. Germline CDR1 reads SNHLY; CDR2 reads FYNNEI. CDR3 loop: CASSLQGLTNEKLFF. In DNA form, the CDR3 reads TGTGCCAGCTCCTTACAGGGGCTAACTAATGAAAAACTGTTTTTT.

The chain joins TRBV6-5 to TRBJ2-4, with D perhaps TRBD2 (5 bases). Germline V gene data show CDR1 as MNHEY and CDR2 as SVGAGI. The V end lost 8 bases, the J end lost 1 base, and 12 bases lay between the germline ends. The CDR3 consists of 14 residues. The CDR3 DNA sequence: TGTGCCAGCGGAACTAGGTTTGCCAAAAACATTCAGTACTTC. This translates into CASGTRFAKNIQYF.

The chain uses TRBV27 and TRBJ1-4; D uncertain. CDR3 size: 18 residues. V lost 2 bases and J 0 bases, leaving 16 bases between the germline ends. From germline, CDR1 is MNHEY and CDR2 SMNVEV (reference sequence). The CDR3 DNA reads as TGTGCCAGCAGTTTAGGCCCACGACATCGGTCAACTAATGAAAAACTGTTTTTT. It codes for CASSLGPRHRSTNEKLFF.

Here the CDR3 DNA reads TGTGCCAGCAGGCCAGGACGGGGGAACTATGGCTACACCTTC. Translation gives CASRPGRGNYGYTF. The rearrangement joins TRBV2 to TRBJ1-2, with D tentatively TRBD1 (5 bases). CDR3 length equals 14 residues. The V end lost 6 bases, the J end lost 2 bases, and 13 bases lay between the germline ends. CDR1 is SNHLY and CDR2 is FYNNEI in the germline V gene. Supplemented by reference TRBV2 and TRBJ1-2, the full variable domain reads EPEVTQTPSHQVTQMGQEVILRCVPISNHLYFYWYRQILGQKVEFLVSFYNNEISEKSEIFDDQFSVERPDGSNFTLKIRSTKLEDSAMYFCASRPGRGNYGYTFGSGTRLTVV.

This chain uses TRBV30 with TRBJ1-4; D is perhaps TRBD1 (5 bases). The CDR3 has 12 residues. Trimming took off 2 bases at V and 7 bases at J, with 8 bases between the two ends. The germline V gene has CDR1 GTSNPN and CDR2 SVGIG (reference sequence). CDR3 in amino acids: CAWSNQGEKLFF. The CDR3 DNA sequence: TGTGCCTGGAGTAATCAGGGTGAAAAACTGTTTTTT.

V and J are TRBV5-1 and TRBJ2-7; 10 bases match TRBD1. The CDR3 is made up of 16 amino acids. Germline CDR1 is SGHRS and CDR2 is YFSETQ. With V trimmed by 1 base and J by 5 bases, 9 bases remained unmatched. The CDR3 region is CASSLSRTGGRNEQYF. The DNA for the CDR3 is TGCGCCAGCAGCTTGTCCCGGACAGGGGGTAGAAACGAGCAGTACTTC.

V gene TRBV5-1 combines with J gene TRBJ2-5; possibly TRBD2 for D (5 bases). The germline V gene encodes CDR1 SGHRS and CDR2 YFSETQ. V was pared by 1 base and J by 3 bases, with 13 bases between. There are 15 residues in the CDR3. The CDR3 here is CASSLYAGSEETQYF. CDR3 coding DNA: TGCGCCAGCAGCTTGTATGCGGGCTCAGAAGAGACCCAGTACTTC.

This chain links TRBV7-6 with TRBJ2-1; TRBD2 agrees at 12 bases. The ends lost 1 base at V and 6 bases at J; junction bases unmatched: 7. This CDR3 has 17 residues. The germline V gene encodes CDR1 SGHVS and CDR2 FNYEAQ. The CDR3 DNA reads as TGTGCCAGCAGCTTAGAGGCTAGCGGGGGGGCCGGCAATGAGCAGTTCTTC. It translates to CASSLEASGGAGNEQFF.

This sequence joins TRBV6-5 and TRBJ2-7, with 9 bases identical to TRBD1. V dropped 6 bases and J dropped 6; count of bases not matched to a gene: 9. The CDR3 covers 14 residues. Germline V gene data show CDR1 as MNHEY and CDR2 as SVGAGI. For the CDR3, the DNA is TGTGCCAGCAGATTCGGGACAGGGAAGCCCGAGCAGTACTTC. As protein: CASRFGTGKPEQYF.

This chain joins TRBV10-3 and TRBJ2-1; 15 bases fit TRBD2. The J segment lost 6 bases and the V segment lost 6 bases, leaving 3 bases of the junction unmatched. CDR1 and CDR2 from the germline V gene are ENHRY and SYGVKD. This CDR3 has 15 amino acids. The CDR3 reads CAIRTGLAGGNEQFF. CDR3 nucleotide sequence: TGTGCCATCAGGACGGGACTAGCGGGGGGCAATGAGCAGTTCTTC.

The chain carries TRBV4-1 and TRBJ2-5; TRBD2 aligns across 8 bases. CDR1 and CDR2 (germline): MGHRA, YSYEKL. V lost 1 base and J lost 2; bases outside the gene matches: 6. This CDR3 contains 16 residues. The CDR3 nucleotides read TGCGCCAGCAGCCAAGGATCGGCGGGGGGACAAGAGACCCAGTACTTC. Translated, it gives CASSQGSAGGQETQYF.

J is TRBJ1-1 and V is TRBV7-2; 10 positions match TRBD1. V lost 4 bases, J lost 6 bases, and 5 bases stayed unmatched. Germline V gene sequence: CDR1 SGHTA, CDR2 FQGNSA. This CDR3 is 14 amino acids long. CDR3 bases: TGTGCCAGCAGCTCCAGACAGGGGGCCTCTGAAGCTTTCTTT. As protein: CASSSRQGASEAFF. Drawing the rest from reference TRBV7-2 and TRBJ1-1, the complete variable domain is GAGVSQSPSNKVTEKGKDVELRCDPISGHTALYWYRQSLGQGLEFLIYFQGNSAPDKSGLPSDRFSAERTGGSVSTLTIQRTQQEDSAVYLCASSSRQGASEAFFGQGTRLTVV.

By share of the sample, this clone is medium-sized. The chain joins TRBV5-1 to TRBJ1-6; 9 nucleotides line up with TRBD1. V was clipped by 3 bases and J by 3 bases; unmatched bases: 16. Germline V gene lookup returns CDR1 SGHRS and CDR2 YFSETQ. The CDR3 is made up of 20 amino acids. The CDR3 DNA sequence: TGCGCCAGCAGCTCTGACCCGGGACAGGGCCATACTCTCTATAATTCACCCCTCCACTTT. This codes for CASSSDPGQGHTLYNSPLHF.

The V and J genes are TRBV18 and TRBJ1-2; 7 bases line up with TRBD1. This CDR3 contains 14 residues. Looked up from germline, CDR1 is KGHSH and CDR2 is LQKENI. The V segment lost 4 bases and the J segment 8 bases; nucleotides outside the gene matches: 10. The CDR3 DNA reads as TGTGCCAGCTCACTGACACCTGACAGGGACGGCTACACCTTC. This translates into CASSLTPDRDGYTF.

This chain uses TRBV19 with TRBJ1-2; 11 bases map to TRBD1. Germline lookup yields CDR1 LNHDA and CDR2 SQIVND (reference sequence). V was clipped by 7 bases and J by 4 bases; unmatched bases: 5. The length of the CDR3 is 14 residues. The CDR3 spells CASTGTGGSYGYTF. Written as DNA, the CDR3 is TGTGCCAGTACGGGGACAGGGGGGAGCTATGGCTACACCTTC.

This chain connects TRBV7-6 to TRBJ2-1, with D possibly being TRBD1 (6 bases). The germline V gene encodes CDR1 SGHVS and CDR2 FNYEAQ. This CDR3 is 15 amino acids long. Trimming left V 1 base short and J 9 bases short, with 16 bases between. CDR3 residues: CASSLVPRPQGEQFF. The CDR3 bases are TGTGCCAGCAGCTTAGTTCCCCGTCCACAGGGTGAGCAGTTCTTC.

The chain carries TRBV19 and TRBJ1-2; D gene unclear. The V and J ends lost 4 bases and 4 bases respectively, with 19 bases between them. CDR1 and CDR2 from the germline V gene are LNHDA and SQIVND (reference sequence). The CDR3 is 16 residues long. Here the CDR3 DNA reads TGTGCCAGTAGTAAAAGGCCGGCACAGAGCTCCTATGGCTACACCTTC. This codes for CASSKRPAQSSYGYTF. The variable domain in full, completed from reference TRBV19 and TRBJ1-2, reads DGGITQSPKYLFRKEGQNVTLSCEQNLNHDAMYWYRQDPGQGLRLIYYSQIVNDFQKGDIAEGYSVSREKKESFPLTVTSAQKNPTAFYLCASSKRPAQSSYGYTFGSGTRLTVV.

The chain links TRBV5-6 to TRBJ1-2; the D is unclear. V was cut by 0 bases and J by 5 bases, with 14 bases left in between. The CDR3 loop spans 15 amino acids. Looked up from germline, CDR1 is SGHDT and CDR2 is YYEEEE. CDR3 sequence: CASSLAVLGVYGYTF. The CDR3 DNA reads as TGTGCCAGCAGCTTGGCCGTCCTAGGAGTATATGGCTACACCTTC.